The present entry profiles one T cell receptor beta chain with its context. This sample is part of a study of blood T cell repertoires in COVID-19. Using immunoSEQ multiplex PCR, the repertoire was profiled, and TCRdb retains in-frame clones only, with some absent. The sample yields around 360,000 clones, around 87% seen once. The sequenced material came from PBMCs or T cells enriched from blood (not recorded which). This receptor was obtained from a middle-aged man in a cohort exposed to, infected with or recovered from COVID-19 (not recorded which).

CDR3 amino acids: CASSPQDRPLNEQYF. The CDR3 nucleotides are TGTGCCAGCAGCCCCCAGGACAGACCTCTTAATGAGCAGTACTTC. V and J are TRBV7-8 and TRBJ2-7; maybe TRBD1 (6 bases). The CDR3 extends over 15 amino acids. V was trimmed by 5 bases and J by 7 bases, leaving 21 bases between them. The germline V gene encodes CDR1 SGHVS and CDR2 FQNEAQ. The complete variable domain, with remaining parts taken from reference TRBV7-8 and TRBJ2-7, reads GAGVSQSPRYKVAKRGQDVALRCDPISGHVSLFWYQQALGQGPEFLTYFQNEAQLDKSGLPSDRFFAERPEGSVSTLKIQRTQQEDSAVYLCASSPQDRPLNEQYFGPGTRLTVT.